This T cell receptor (beta chain) emerged from a study of T cell responses to AZD1222 COVID-19 vaccine. Whole-study findings and limits: Clonal diversity was possibly underestimated; the donors were predominantly white British and more often female. Every sample of the repertoires postdated the peak T cell response. Spike-specific TCR repertoires showed rising breadth and depth after two AZD1222 doses. The reported proportion of spike-specific TCRs targeting unmutated variant regions was nearly half.

The CDR3 runs 15 residues. Trimming removed 4 bases at V and 5 bases at J, with 17 bases between. In germline, CDR1 is LNHDA, CDR2 SQIVND (reference sequence). Data came from immunoSEQ multiplex PCR; TCRdb stores just in-frame clones and leaves some out. The sample consists of tens of thousands of clones, 90% of them appearing once. Notes on this clone: Its antigen is unidentified.

This clonotype was obtained from an adult in good health. The chain has TRBV19 and TRBJ2-5; D possibly matches TRBD1 or TRBD2 (7 bases each). Sequenced material: peripheral blood, taken on day 0 of AZD1222 vaccination. CDR3 nucleotides: TGTGCCAGTAGTAGGGCACAGGGGAGGGTGGAGACCCAGTACTTC. Its protein is CASSRAQGRVETQYF.